One sample yielded the 12 T cell receptor beta chains listed below, sequenced in a study of cytomegalovirus exposure and HLA in healthy donors. The PCR ran on 60 Vbeta and 13 Jbeta primers. Libraries were prepared by immunoSEQ multiplex PCR; TCRdb keeps only in-frame clonotypes and omits some of them. Of approximately 150,000 clones in the sample, 80% to 90% were seen once. Material: PBMCs. These receptors all stem from a woman aged 40-49 years in good health and CMV-seropositive.

This rearrangement joins TRBV4-2 to TRBJ2-1; tentatively, D is TRBD1 (6 bases). V lost 4 bases and J lost 8, with 24 bases in between. Germline V gene lookup returns CDR1 LGHNA and CDR2 YNFKEQ. The CDR3 spans 17 residues. The CDR3 sequence: CASSPYRQEITKDEQFF. The CDR3 bases are TGTGCCAGCAGCCCTTACAGACAGGAAATTACGAAAGATGAGCAGTTCTTC.

The rearrangement links TRBV7-8 to TRBJ2-3, with no clear D. Germline CDR1 is SGHVS and CDR2 is FQNEAQ. Deletions cut 2 bases from V and 0 bases from J, with 9 bases between. This CDR3 comprises 15 residues. CDR3 sequence reads: CASSLWADSTDTQYF. The DNA for the CDR3 is TGTGCCAGCAGCTTATGGGCAGATAGCACAGATACGCAGTATTTT.

The rearrangement joins TRBV30 to TRBJ1-5, with TRBD1 identical over 9 bases. CDR1 is GTSNPN, CDR2 SVGIG, per germline (reference sequence). This CDR3 comprises 15 residues. V shed 1 base, J shed 3 bases, and the junction held 4 bases outside the gene matches. CDR3 in DNA: TGTGCCTGGAGTGGGGGACAGGGCGCCAATCAGCCCCAGCATTTT. Its protein product is CAWSGGQGANQPQHF.

The chain carries TRBV19 and TRBJ2-1, with D tentatively TRBD2 (7 bases). This CDR3 has 14 residues. From germline, CDR1 is LNHDA and CDR2 SQIVND (reference sequence). Trimming took 2 bases from V and 5 from J, leaving 10 bases between them. CDR3 residues: CASSIRGADNEQFF. The CDR3 DNA sequence: TGTGCCAGTAGTATACGGGGGGCCGACAATGAGCAGTTCTTC.

This chain joins TRBV7-9 and TRBJ2-5; possible D gene TRBD1, 5 bases. The CDR3 runs to 13 residues. Germline values: CDR1 SEHNR, CDR2 FQNEAQ (reference sequence). The V end lost 5 bases, the J end lost 3 bases, and 10 bases lay between the germline ends. The CDR3 DNA is TGTGCCAGCAGCATGGAAGGGGAAGAGACCCAGTACTTC. It codes for CASSMEGEETQYF.

This chain uses TRBV7-2 with TRBJ2-1; 12 bases fit TRBD1. Germline-derived CDR1 and CDR2 are SGHTA and FQGNSA. V shed 1 base and J 7 bases; nucleotides not matched to a gene: 5. The CDR3 is 16 residues long. This CDR3 reads CASSLGGTGGRNEQFF. The DNA of the CDR3 is TGTGCCAGCAGCTTAGGTGGGACAGGGGGCAGGAATGAGCAGTTCTTC.

The genes are TRBV19 and TRBJ1-1, with D possibly matching TRBD1 (6 bases). Trimming took off 3 bases at V and 1 base at J, with 12 bases between the two ends. Germline V CDR1 and CDR2: LNHDA, SQIVND (reference sequence). CDR3 length equals 15 residues. The CDR3 sequence: CASSIADSANTEAFF. Written as DNA, the CDR3 is TGTGCCAGTAGTATCGCGGACAGCGCGAACACTGAAGCTTTCTTT.

This clone is a singleton in its sample. This chain connects TRBV5-1 to TRBJ2-5; D remains unclear. Trimming took 6 bases from V and 1 from J, leaving 10 bases between them. This CDR3 has 13 amino acids. Looked up from germline, CDR1 is SGHRS and CDR2 is YFSETQ. CDR3 region: CASTRDSQETQYF. For the CDR3, the DNA is TGCGCCAGCACCCGTGATAGCCAAGAGACCCAGTACTTC.

The chain recombines TRBV5-1 with TRBJ1-1; possible D gene TRBD1, 5 bases. The V gene lost 4 bases and the J gene lost 4 bases, with 14 bases spanning the gap. Germline loops: CDR1 SGHRS, CDR2 YFSETQ. The CDR3 loop spans 14 amino acids. The CDR3 here is CASSPLGGATEAFF. CDR3 DNA sequence: TGCGCCAGCAGCCCCCTTGGAGGGGCCACTGAAGCTTTCTTT.

This chain uses TRBV27 with TRBJ2-1, with 8 bases that match TRBD2. V lost 7 bases, J lost 7 bases, and 6 bases stayed unmatched. The germline V gene has CDR1 MNHEY and CDR2 SMNVEV (reference sequence). This CDR3 is built from 13 residues. The CDR3 nucleotides read TGTGCCAGCAAGTACGGGGGGGATAATGAGCAGTTCTTC. It codes for CASKYGGDNEQFF.

This sequence joins TRBV29-1 and TRBJ2-1; 9 nucleotides line up with TRBD2. V lost 5 bases and J lost 8; bases outside the gene matches: 19. CDR3 length equals 17 residues. Germline CDR1 SQVTM, CDR2 ANQGSEA. CDR3 DNA: TGCAGCGTTCAACCCGGGTGGCTAGCGGGATTCCGGGATGAGCAGTTCTTC. Protein: CSVQPGWLAGFRDEQFF.

Concerning this clone itself: At one boundary the junction diverges from the germline segment, which might be a read error. This CDR3 is CSSSLGLEKLFF. The CDR3 DNA follows: TGTTCCAGCAGCTTAGGGCTCGAAAAACTGTTTTTT. The chain links TRBV7-9 to TRBJ1-4; D remains ambiguous. The germline CDR1 and CDR2 sequences are SEHNR and FQNEAQ (reference sequence). The CDR3 extends over 12 amino acids.